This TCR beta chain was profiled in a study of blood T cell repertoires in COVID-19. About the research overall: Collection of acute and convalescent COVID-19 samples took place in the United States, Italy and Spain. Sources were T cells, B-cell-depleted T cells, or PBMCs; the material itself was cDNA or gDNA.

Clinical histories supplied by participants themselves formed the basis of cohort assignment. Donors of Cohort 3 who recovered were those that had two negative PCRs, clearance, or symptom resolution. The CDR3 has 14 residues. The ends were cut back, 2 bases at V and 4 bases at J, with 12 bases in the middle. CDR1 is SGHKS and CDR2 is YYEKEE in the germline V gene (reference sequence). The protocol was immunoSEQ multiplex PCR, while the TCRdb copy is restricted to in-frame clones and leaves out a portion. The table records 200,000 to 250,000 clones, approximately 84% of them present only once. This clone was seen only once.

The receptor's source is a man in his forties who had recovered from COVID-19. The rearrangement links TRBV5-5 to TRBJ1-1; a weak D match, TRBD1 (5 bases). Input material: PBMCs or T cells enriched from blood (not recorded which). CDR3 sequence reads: CASSFDSLVTEAFF. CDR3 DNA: TGTGCCAGCAGCTTTGACAGTCTAGTCACTGAAGCTTTCTTT.